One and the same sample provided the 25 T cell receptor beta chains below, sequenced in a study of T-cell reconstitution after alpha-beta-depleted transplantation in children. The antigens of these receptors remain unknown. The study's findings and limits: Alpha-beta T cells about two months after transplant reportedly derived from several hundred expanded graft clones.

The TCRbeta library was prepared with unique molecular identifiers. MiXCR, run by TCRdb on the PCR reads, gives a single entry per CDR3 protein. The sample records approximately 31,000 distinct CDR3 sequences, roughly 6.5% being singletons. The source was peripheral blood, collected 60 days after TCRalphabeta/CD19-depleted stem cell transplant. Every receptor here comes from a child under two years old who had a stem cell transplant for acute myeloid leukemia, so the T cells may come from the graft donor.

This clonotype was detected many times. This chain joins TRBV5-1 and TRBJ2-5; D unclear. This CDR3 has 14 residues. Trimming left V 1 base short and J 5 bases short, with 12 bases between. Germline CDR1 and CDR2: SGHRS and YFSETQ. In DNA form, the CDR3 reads TGCGCCAGCAGCTTGTACCAGACAAGGGAGACCCAGTACTTC. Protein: CASSLYQTRETQYF.

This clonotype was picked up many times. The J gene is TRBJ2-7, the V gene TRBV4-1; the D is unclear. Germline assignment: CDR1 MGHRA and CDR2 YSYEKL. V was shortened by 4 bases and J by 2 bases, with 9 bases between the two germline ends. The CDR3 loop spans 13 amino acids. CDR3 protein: CASSPTFTYEQYF. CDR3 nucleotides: TGCGCCAGCAGCCCTACCTTCACCTACGAGCAGTACTTC.

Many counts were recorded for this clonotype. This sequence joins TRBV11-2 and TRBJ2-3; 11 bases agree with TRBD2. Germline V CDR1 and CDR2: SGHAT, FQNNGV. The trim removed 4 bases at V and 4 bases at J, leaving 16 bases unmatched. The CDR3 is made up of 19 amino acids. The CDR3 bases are TGTGCCAGCAGCTCCGAACTAGCGGGAGAATGGTTACGTGCAGATACGCAGTATTTT. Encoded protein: CASSSELAGEWLRADTQYF.

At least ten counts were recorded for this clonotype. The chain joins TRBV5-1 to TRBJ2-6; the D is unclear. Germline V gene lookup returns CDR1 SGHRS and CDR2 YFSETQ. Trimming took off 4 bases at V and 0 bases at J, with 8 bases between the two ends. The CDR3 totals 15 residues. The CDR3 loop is CASSLQSSGANVLTF. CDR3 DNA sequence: TGCGCCAGCAGCCTTCAATCCTCTGGGGCCAACGTCCTGACTTTC. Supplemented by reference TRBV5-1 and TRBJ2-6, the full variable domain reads KAGVTQTPRYLIKTRGQQVTLSCSPISGHRSVSWYQQTPGQGLQFLFEYFSETQRNKGNFPGRFSGRQFSNSRSEMNVSTLELGDSALYLCASSLQSSGANVLTFGAGSRLTVL.

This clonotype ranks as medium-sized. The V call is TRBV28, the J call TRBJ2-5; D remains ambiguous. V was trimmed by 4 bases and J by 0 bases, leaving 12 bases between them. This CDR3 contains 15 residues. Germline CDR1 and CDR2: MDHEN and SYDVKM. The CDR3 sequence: CASSSFKTYQETQYF. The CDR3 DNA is TGTGCCAGCAGTTCCTTCAAGACGTACCAAGAGACCCAGTACTTC.

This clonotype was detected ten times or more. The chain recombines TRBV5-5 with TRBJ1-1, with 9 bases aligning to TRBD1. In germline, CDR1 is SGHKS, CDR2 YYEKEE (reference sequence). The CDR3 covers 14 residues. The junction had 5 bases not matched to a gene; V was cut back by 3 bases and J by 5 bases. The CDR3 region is CASSWGQGPTEAFF. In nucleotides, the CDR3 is TGTGCCAGCAGCTGGGGACAGGGCCCTACTGAAGCTTTCTTT.

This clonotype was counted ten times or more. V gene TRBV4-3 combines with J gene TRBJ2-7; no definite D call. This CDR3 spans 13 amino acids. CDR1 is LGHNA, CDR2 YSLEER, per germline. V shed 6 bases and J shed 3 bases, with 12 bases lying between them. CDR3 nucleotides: TGCGCCAGCAGTTCTGGGATGAACTACGAGCAGTACTTC. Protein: CASSSGMNYEQYF.

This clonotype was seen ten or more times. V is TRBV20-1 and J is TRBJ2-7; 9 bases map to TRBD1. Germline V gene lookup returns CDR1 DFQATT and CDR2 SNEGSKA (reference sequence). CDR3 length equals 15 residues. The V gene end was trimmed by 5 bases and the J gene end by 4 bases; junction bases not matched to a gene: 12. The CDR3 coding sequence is TGCAGTGCTCGCACTATAGGGGACAGGGTTTACGAGCAGTACTTC. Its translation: CSARTIGDRVYEQYF.

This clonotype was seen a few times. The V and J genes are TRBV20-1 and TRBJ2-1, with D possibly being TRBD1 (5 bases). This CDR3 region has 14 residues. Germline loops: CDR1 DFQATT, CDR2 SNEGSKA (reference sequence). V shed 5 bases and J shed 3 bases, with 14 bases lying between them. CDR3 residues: CSASRGSFYNEQFF. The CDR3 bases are TGCAGTGCTTCTAGGGGAAGCTTCTACAATGAGCAGTTCTTC.

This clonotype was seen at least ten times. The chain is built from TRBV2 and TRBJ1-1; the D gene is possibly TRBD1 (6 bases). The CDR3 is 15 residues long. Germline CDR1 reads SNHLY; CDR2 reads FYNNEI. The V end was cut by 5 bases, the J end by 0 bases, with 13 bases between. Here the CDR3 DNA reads TGTGCCAGCAGTTCAGGACAGTACATGAACACTGAAGCTTTCTTT. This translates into CASSSGQYMNTEAFF.

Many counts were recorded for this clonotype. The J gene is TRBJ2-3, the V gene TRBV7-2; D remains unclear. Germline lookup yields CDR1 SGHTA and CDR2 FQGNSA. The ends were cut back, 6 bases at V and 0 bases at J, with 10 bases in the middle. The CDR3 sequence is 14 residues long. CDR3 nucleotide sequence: TGTGCCAGCAGGCCGGGTACTAGCACAGATACGCAGTATTTT. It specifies CASRPGTSTDTQYF.

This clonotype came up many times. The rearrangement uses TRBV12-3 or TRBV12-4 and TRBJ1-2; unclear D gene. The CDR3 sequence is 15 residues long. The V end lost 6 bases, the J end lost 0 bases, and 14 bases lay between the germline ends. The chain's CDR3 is CASSLGYGANYGYTF. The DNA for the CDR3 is TGTGCCAGCAGCCTCGGGTACGGTGCTAACTATGGCTACACCTTC.

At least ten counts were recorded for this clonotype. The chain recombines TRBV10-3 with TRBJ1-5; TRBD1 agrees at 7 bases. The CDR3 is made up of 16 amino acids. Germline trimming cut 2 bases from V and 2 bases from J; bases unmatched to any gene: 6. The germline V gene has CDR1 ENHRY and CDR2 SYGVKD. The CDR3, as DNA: TGTGCCATCAGTGAGGGCACAGGGGTGGGCAATCAGCCCCAGCATTTT. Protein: CAISEGTGVGNQPQHF.

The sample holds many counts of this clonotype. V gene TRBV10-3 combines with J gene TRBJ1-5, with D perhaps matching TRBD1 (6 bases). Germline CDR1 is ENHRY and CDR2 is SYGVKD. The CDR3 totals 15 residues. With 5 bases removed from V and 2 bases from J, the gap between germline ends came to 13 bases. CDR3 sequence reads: CAISSGESGNQPQHF. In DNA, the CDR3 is TGTGCCATCAGTTCAGGGGAATCCGGCAATCAGCCCCAGCATTTT.

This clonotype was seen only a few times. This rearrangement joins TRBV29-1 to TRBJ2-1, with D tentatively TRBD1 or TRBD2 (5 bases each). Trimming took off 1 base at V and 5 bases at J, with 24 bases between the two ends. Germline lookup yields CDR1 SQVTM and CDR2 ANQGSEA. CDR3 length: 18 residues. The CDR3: CSVEVVAHRDLRDNEQFF. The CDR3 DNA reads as TGCAGCGTTGAAGTCGTCGCTCACCGGGACCTCAGGGACAATGAGCAGTTCTTC.

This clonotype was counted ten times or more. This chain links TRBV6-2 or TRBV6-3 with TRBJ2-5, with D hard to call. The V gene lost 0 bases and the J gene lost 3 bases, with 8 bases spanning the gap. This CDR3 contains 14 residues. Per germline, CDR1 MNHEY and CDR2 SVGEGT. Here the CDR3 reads CASSYSLTEETQYF. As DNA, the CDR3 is TGTGCCAGCAGTTACTCTCTAACAGAAGAGACCCAGTACTTC.

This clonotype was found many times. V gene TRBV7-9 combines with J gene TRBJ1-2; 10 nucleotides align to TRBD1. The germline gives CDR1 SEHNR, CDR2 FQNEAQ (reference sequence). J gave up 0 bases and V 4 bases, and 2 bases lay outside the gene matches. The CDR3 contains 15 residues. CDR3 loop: CASSWGTGANYGYTF. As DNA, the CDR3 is TGTGCCAGCAGCTGGGGGACAGGGGCTAACTATGGCTACACCTTC.

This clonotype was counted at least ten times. The CDR3 nucleotides read TGTGCCAGCAGCTTAGGGGAGAGGGGCATAACGCAGTATTTT. The encoded protein is CASSLGERGITQYF. J is TRBJ2-3 and V is TRBV7-6; D possibly uses TRBD1 or TRBD2 (5 bases each). The germline V gene has CDR1 SGHVS and CDR2 FNYEAQ. With 1 base removed from V and 9 bases from J, the gap between germline ends came to 14 bases. The CDR3 extends over 14 amino acids.

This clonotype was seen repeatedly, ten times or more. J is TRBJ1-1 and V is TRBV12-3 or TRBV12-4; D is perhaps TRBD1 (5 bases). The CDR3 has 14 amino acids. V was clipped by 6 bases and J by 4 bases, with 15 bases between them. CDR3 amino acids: CASSPGIQFTEAFF. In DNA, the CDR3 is TGTGCCAGCAGCCCAGGGATACAGTTCACTGAAGCTTTCTTT.

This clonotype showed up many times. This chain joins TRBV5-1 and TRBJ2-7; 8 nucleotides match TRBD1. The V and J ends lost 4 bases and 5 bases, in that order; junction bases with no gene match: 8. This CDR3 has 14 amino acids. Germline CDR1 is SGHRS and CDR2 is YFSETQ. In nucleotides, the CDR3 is TGCGCCAGCAGCATTGGACAGGGTAGCGACGAGCAGTACTTC. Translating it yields CASSIGQGSDEQYF.

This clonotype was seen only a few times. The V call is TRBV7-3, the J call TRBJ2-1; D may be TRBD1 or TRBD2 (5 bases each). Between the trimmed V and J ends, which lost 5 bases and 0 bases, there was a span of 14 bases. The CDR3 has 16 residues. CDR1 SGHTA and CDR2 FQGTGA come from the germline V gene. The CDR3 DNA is TGTGCCAGCAGCCCGACGGGACGAAGCTCCTACAATGAGCAGTTCTTC. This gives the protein CASSPTGRSSYNEQFF.

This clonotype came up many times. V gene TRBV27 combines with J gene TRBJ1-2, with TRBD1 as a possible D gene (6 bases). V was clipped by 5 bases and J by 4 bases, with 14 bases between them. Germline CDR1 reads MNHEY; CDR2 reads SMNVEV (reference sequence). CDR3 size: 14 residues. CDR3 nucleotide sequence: TGTGCCAGCAGTCTTTCGGGGGCTTTCTATGGCTACACCTTC. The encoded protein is CASSLSGAFYGYTF.

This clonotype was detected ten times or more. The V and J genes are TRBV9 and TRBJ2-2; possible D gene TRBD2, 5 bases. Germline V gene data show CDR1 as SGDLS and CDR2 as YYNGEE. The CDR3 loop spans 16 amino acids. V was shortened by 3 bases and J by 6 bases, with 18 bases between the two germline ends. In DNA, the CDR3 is TGTGCCAGCAGCGGGGAGAGGCCCACAAGAGCCGGGGAGCTGTTTTTT. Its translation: CASSGERPTRAGELFF.

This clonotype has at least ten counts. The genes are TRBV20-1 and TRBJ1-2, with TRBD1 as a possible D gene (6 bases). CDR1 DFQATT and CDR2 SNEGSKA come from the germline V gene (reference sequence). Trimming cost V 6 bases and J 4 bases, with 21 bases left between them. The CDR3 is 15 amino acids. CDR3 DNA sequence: TGCAGTGCCCCTGTACAGGGACTGCTAAGCTATGGCTACACCTTC. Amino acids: CSAPVQGLLSYGYTF.

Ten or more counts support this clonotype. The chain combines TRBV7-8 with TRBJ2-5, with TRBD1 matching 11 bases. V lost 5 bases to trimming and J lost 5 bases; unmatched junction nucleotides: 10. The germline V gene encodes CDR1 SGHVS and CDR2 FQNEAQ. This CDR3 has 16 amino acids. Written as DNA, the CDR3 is TGTGCCAGCAGCCAGCCCGGGACAGGGGGAAGCGAGACCCAGTACTTC. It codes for CASSQPGTGGSETQYF.